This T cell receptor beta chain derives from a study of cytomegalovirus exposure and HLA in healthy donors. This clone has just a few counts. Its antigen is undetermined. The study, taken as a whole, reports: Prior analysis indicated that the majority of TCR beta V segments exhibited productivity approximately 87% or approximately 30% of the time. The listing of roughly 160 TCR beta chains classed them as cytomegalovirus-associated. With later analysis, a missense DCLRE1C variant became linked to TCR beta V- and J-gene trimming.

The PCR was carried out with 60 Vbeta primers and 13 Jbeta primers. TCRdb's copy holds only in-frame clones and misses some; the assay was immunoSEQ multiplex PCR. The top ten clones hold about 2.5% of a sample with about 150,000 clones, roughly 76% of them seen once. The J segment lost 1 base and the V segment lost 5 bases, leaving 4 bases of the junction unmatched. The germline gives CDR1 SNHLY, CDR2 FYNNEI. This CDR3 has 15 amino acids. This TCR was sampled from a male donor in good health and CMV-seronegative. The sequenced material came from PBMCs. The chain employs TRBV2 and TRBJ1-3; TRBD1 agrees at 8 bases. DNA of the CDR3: TGTGCCAGCAGTTCCCACAGGGGGTCTGGAAACACCATATATTTT. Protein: CASSSHRGSGNTIYF.